This T cell receptor beta chain came from a study of CD8 T cells in ankylosing spondylitis. The table lists this clonotype with a few counts. Its antigen is still unknown. This CDR3 has 15 residues. Germline CDR1 MNHEY, CDR2 SVGEGT. V was clipped by 2 bases and J by 3 bases; unmatched bases: 3. TCRdb re-called the 5' RACE reads through MiXCR, storing one row per CDR3 protein. The data contain about 350,000 distinct CDR3 sequences, about 20% of them singletons. General study results and limits: Prior literature has documented some motif variants in synovial fluid and blood from reactive arthritis. Researchers reportedly found disease-linked clones significantly enriched in matched ankylosing spondylitis synovial fluid.

This rearrangement joins TRBV6-2 or TRBV6-3 to TRBJ2-1, with 8 bases fitting TRBD1. The receptor comes from a male donor with ankylosing spondylitis or in good health (not recorded which). Specimen: blood, either unsorted or a sorted T cell fraction (not recorded which). The CDR3 DNA follows: TGTGCCAGCAGTTACCGGACAGGGCTCTACAATGAGCAGTTCTTC. It codes for CASSYRTGLYNEQFF.